This T cell receptor beta chain derives from a study of glioma-infiltrating T cells. TCR alpha and beta CDR3 regions were amplified from RNA using iRepertoire nested multiplex PCR. For one-step reverse transcription and amplification, about 90-450 ng of tissue mRNA or PBMC total RNA was used. From the multiplex PCR reads, TCRdb called clonotypes with MiXCR, one entry per CDR3 protein. The sample includes approximately 190,000 distinct CDR3 sequences, 32% of them seen just once. V shed 5 bases and J shed 5 bases, with 13 bases lying between them. There are 13 residues in the CDR3. Germline CDR1 and CDR2: SGHAT and FQNNGV. This clonotype was detected ten times or more.

The rearrangement uses TRBV11-2 and TRBJ2-7; D is unclear. This receptor was obtained from a human donor with low-grade glioma or glioblastoma, undergoing nonglioma brain surgery, or in good health (not recorded which). The specimen was glioma tissue, nonneoplastic brain tissue, or PBMCs (not recorded which). The CDR3 DNA reads as TGTGCCAGCAGCCCCTATCCAAATGACGAGCAGTACTTC. Its translation is CASSPYPNDEQYF.